This T cell receptor (beta chain) was sequenced in a study of blood T cell repertoires in COVID-19. Study in general: Acute and convalescent COVID-19 samples came from the United States, Italy and Spain. T cells, B-cell-depleted T cells, or PBMCs provided the cDNA or gDNA that served as material.

Data came from immunoSEQ multiplex PCR; TCRdb stores just in-frame clones and leaves some out. Counted here are 450,000 to 500,000 clones, 80% to 90% occurring once; the ten biggest clones make up approximately 2.9%. This TCR derives from a human donor in a cohort sampled during active COVID-19. Source material: peripheral blood.

Here the CDR3 DNA reads TGTGCCAGCAGCCAATCCTCAGGGTCAGGAAACACCATATATTTT. This sequence encodes CASSQSSGSGNTIYF. The chain combines TRBV3-1 (or the pseudogene TRBV3-2) with TRBJ1-3, with D possibly matching TRBD1 (5 bases). CDR3 length: 15 amino acids. V was clipped by 2 bases and J by 4 bases, with 12 bases between them. The germline V gene encodes CDR1 LGHDT and CDR2 YNNKEL (reference sequence).